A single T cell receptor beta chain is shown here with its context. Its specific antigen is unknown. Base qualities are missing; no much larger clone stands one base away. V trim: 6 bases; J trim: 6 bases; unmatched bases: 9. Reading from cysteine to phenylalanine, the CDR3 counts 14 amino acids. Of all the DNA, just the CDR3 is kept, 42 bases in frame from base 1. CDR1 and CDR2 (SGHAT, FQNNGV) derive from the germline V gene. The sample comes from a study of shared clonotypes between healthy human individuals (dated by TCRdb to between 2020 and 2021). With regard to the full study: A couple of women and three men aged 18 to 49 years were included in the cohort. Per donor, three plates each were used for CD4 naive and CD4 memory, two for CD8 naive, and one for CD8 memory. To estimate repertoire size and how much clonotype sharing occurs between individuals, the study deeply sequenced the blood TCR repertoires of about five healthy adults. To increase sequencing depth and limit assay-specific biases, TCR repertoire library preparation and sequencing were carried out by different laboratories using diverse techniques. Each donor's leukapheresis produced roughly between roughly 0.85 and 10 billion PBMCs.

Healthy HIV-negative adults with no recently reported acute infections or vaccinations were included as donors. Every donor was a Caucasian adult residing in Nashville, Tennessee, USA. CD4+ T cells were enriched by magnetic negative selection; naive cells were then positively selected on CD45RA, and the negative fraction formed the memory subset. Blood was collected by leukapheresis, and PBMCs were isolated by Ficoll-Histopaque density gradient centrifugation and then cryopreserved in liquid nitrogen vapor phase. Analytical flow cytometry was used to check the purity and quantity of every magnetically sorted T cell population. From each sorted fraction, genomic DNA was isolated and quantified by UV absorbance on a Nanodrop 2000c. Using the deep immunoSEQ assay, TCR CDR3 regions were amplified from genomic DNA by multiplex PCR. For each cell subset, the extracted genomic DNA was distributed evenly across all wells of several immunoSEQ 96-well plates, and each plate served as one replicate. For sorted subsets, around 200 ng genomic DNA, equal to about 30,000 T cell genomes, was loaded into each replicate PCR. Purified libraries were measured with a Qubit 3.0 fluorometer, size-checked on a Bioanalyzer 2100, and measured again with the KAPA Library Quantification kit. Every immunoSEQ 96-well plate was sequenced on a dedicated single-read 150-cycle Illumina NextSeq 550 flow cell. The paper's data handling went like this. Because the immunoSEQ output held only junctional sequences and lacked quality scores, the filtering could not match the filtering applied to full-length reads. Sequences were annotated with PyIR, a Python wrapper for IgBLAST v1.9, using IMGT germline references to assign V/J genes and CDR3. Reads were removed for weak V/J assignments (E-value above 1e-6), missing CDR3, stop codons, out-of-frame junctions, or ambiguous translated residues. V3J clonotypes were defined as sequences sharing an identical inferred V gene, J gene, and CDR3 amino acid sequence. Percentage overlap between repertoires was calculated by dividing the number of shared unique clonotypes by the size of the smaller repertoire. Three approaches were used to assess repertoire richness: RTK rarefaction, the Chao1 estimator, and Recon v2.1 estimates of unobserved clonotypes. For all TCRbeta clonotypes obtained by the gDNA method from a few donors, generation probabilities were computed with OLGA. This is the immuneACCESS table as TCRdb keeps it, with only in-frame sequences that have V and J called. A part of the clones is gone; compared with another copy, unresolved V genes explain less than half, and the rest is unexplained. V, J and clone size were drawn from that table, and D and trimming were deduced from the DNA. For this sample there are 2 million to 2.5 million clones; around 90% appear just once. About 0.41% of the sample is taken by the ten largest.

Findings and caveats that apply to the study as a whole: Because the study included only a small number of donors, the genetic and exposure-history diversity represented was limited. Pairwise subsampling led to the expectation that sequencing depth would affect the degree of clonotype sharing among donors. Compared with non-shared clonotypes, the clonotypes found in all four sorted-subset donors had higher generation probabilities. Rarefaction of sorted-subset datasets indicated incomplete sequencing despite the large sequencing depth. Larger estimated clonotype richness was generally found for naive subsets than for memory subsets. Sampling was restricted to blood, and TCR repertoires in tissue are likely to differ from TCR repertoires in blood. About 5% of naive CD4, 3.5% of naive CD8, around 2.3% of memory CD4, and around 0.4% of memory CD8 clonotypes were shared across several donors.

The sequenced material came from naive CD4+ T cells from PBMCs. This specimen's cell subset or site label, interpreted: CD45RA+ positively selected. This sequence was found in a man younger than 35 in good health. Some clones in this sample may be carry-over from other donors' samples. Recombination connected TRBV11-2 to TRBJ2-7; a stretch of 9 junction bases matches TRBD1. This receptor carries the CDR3 CASRQQGASPEQYF. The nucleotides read TGTGCCAGCAGGCAACAGGGGGCATCTCCCGAGCAGTACTTC.